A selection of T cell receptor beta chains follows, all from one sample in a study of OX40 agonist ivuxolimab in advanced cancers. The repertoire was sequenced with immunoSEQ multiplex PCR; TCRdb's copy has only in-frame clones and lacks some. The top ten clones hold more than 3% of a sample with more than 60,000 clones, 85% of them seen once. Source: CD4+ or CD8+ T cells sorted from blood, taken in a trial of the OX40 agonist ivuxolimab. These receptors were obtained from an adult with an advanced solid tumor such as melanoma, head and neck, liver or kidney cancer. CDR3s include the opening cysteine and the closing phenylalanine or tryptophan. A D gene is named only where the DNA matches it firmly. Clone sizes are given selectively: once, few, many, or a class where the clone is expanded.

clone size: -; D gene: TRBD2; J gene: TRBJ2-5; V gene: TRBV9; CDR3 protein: CASSSGTSGRHFYF; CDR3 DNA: TGTGCCAGCAGCTCCGGGACTAGCGGGAGGCACTTCTACTTC
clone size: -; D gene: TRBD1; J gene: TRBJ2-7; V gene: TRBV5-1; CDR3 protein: CASGFRDSSYEQYF; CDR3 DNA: TGCGCCAGCGGCTTCCGGGACAGCTCCTACGAGCAGTACTTC
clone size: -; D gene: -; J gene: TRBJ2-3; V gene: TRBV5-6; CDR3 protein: CASTPDGDTQYF; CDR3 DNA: TGTGCCAGCACCCCGGACGGAGATACGCAGTATTTT
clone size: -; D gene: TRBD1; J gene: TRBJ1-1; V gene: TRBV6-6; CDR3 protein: CASSYSDGTGNTEAFF; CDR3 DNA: TGTGCCAGCAGTTACTCTGACGGGACAGGGAACACTGAAGCTTTCTTT
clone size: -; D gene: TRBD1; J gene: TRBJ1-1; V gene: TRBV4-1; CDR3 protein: CASSHRTGGINSNTEAFF; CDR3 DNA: TGCGCCAGCAGCCACCGGACAGGGGGAATAAACTCGAACACTGAAGCTTTCTTT
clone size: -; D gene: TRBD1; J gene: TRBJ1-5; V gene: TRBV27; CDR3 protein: CASSLGQGAQPQHF; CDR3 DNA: TGTGCCAGCAGCCTGGGACAGGGAGCTCAGCCCCAGCATTTT
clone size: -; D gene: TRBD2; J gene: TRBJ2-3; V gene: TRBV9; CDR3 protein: CASSSSSGGSTDTQYF; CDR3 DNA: TGTGCCAGCAGCTCAAGTAGCGGGGGTAGCACAGATACGCAGTATTTT
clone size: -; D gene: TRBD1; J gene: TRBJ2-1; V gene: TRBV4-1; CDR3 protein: CASSQDAGGSYNEQFF; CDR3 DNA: TGCGCCAGCAGCCAAGATGCAGGGGGCTCCTACAATGAGCAGTTCTTC
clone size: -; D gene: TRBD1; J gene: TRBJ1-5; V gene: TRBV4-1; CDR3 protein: CASSQGDREMNQPQHF; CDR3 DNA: TGCGCCAGCAGCCAGGGGGACAGGGAAATGAATCAGCCCCAGCATTTT
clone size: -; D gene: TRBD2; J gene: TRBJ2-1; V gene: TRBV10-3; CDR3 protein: CAISESSTGLAPFF; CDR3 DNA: TGTGCCATCAGTGAGTCATCCACCGGACTAGCGCCGTTCTTC
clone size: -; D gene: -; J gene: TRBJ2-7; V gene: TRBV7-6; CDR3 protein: CASSLDEPGSEQYF; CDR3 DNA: TGTGCCAGCAGCTTAGATGAGCCGGGGTCCGAGCAGTACTTC
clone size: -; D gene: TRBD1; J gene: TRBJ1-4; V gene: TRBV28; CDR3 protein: CASRRQGLVNEKLFF; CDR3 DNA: TGTGCCAGCAGGCGACAGGGTTTAGTTAATGAAAAACTGTTTTTT
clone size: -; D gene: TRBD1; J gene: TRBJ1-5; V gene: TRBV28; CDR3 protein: CASIRTGGGWPQHF; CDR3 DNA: TGTGCCAGCATACGGACAGGGGGGGGATGGCCCCAGCATTTT
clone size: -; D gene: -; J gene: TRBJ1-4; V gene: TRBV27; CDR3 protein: CASSSTGGTNEKLFF; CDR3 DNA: TGTGCCAGCAGTTCTACAGGCGGAACTAATGAAAAACTGTTTTTT
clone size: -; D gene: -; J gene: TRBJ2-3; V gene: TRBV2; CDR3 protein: CASSLGQGPKDTQYF; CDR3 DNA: TGTGCCAGCAGTCTGGGACAAGGACCCAAAGATACGCAGTATTTT
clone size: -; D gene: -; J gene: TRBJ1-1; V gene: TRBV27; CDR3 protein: CASMNDPRGMNTEAFF; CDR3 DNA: TGTGCCAGCATGAACGACCCTCGAGGTATGAACACTGAAGCTTTCTTT
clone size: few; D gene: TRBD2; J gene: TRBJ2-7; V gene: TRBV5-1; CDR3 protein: CASSSKGLAGPYEQYF; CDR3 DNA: TGCGCCAGCAGCTCTAAAGGACTAGCGGGGCCCTACGAGCAGTACTTC
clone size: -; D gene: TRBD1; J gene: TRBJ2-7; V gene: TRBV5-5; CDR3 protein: CASSLGGQGALEQYF; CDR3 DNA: TGTGCCAGCAGCTTGGGAGGACAGGGGGCCCTAGAGCAGTACTTC
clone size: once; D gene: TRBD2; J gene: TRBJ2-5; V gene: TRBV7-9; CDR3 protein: CASSSLAGREETQYF; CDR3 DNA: TGTGCCAGCAGCAGTCTAGCGGGAAGGGAAGAGACCCAGTACTTC
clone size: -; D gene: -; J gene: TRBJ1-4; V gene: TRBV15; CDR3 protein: CATSQPLTNEKLFF; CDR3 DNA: TGTGCCACCAGCCAACCCCTAACTAATGAAAAACTGTTTTTT